Listed below are T cell receptor beta chains from one sample, sequenced in a study of cytomegalovirus exposure and HLA in healthy donors. The method was immunoSEQ multiplex PCR; TCRdb's version includes in-frame clones alone and lacks a portion of them. The data show 150,000 to 200,000 clones, approximately 80% seen once. The sequenced sample consisted of PBMCs. Every receptor here comes from a woman in her thirties or forties in good health and CMV-seropositive. Both conserved end residues are part of each CDR3. D genes are given only for firm matches. Expanded clones get a size class; other rows say once, few or many, or leave the size out.

D: TRBD1
size: .
J: TRBJ1-2
V: TRBV5-6
CDR3: CASSPGQHGYTF
DNA: TGTGCCAGCAGTCCGGGACAGCATGGCTACACCTTC

D: .
size: .
J: TRBJ2-7
V: TRBV2
CDR3: CASTRTLNYEQYF
DNA: TGTGCCAGCACCCGGACTCTCAACTACGAGCAGTACTTC

D: TRBD1
size: .
J: TRBJ2-3
V: TRBV29-1
CDR3: CSVDGYRGLDTQYF
DNA: TGCAGCGTTGATGGCTACAGGGGATTAGATACGCAGTATTTT

D: TRBD1
size: .
J: TRBJ1-6
V: TRBV2
CDR3: CASRFEDRAGSPLHF
DNA: TGTGCCAGCAGATTTGAGGACAGGGCAGGGTCACCCCTCCACTTT

D: TRBD1
size: once
J: TRBJ1-2
V: TRBV2
CDR3: CASSELTGSGGYTF
DNA: TGTGCCAGCAGCGAACTGACAGGGTCCGGTGGCTACACCTTC

D: TRBD1
size: .
J: TRBJ2-6
V: TRBV7-8
CDR3: CASSPRDSSGANVLTF
DNA: TGTGCCAGCAGCCCACGGGACAGCTCTGGGGCCAACGTCCTGACTTTC

D: TRBD2
size: .
J: TRBJ2-1
V: TRBV7-2
CDR3: CASSLNLAGATSYNEQFF
DNA: TGTGCCAGCAGCTTAAATCTAGCGGGGGCTACCTCCTACAATGAGCAGTTCTTC

D: .
size: .
J: TRBJ2-7
V: TRBV28
CDR3: CASSPVDSLAYEQYF
DNA: TGTGCCAGCAGTCCGGTGGACAGCCTCGCCTACGAGCAGTACTTC

D: TRBD2
size: .
J: TRBJ2-3
V: TRBV6-5
CDR3: CASSYSPSGSGDTQYF
DNA: TGTGCCAGCAGTTACTCGCCTAGCGGGAGTGGGGATACGCAGTATTTT

D: TRBD2
size: few
J: TRBJ2-5
V: TRBV5-1
CDR3: CASSLGGGPSEQYF
DNA: TGCGCCAGCAGCTTGGGCGGGGGGCCCTCGGAGCAGTACTTC

D: .
size: .
J: TRBJ2-2
V: TRBV5-6
CDR3: CASRVMGLGSGELFF
DNA: TGTGCCAGCAGAGTTATGGGACTCGGGTCCGGGGAGCTGTTTTTT

D: TRBD1
size: few
J: TRBJ1-1
V: TRBV30
CDR3: CAWRRQGAGITEAFF
DNA: TGTGCCTGGAGGCGACAGGGGGCCGGGATCACTGAAGCTTTCTTT

D: .
size: .
J: TRBJ1-1
V: TRBV7-6
CDR3: CASSLAPQGGFEAFF
DNA: TGTGCCAGCAGCTTAGCTCCCCAGGGAGGGTTTGAAGCTTTCTTT

D: .
size: .
J: TRBJ1-1
V: TRBV7-9
CDR3: CASSLRRSGTEAFF
DNA: TGTGCCAGCAGCTTAAGACGTTCGGGCACTGAAGCTTTCTTT

D: .
size: .
J: TRBJ1-4
V: TRBV30
CDR3: CAWSPPGQVNEKLFF
DNA: TGTGCCTGGAGTCCCCCCGGACAAGTAAATGAAAAACTGTTTTTT

D: TRBD2
size: .
J: TRBJ2-2
V: TRBV9
CDR3: CASGGTSGTNTGELFF
DNA: TGTGCCAGCGGGGGGACTAGCGGGACCAACACCGGGGAGCTGTTTTTT

D: TRBD2
size: .
J: TRBJ2-1
V: TRBV10-3
CDR3: CAISESETSGGPGDEQFF
DNA: TGTGCCATCAGTGAGTCGGAAACTAGCGGGGGGCCAGGGGATGAGCAGTTCTTC

D: TRBD2
size: .
J: TRBJ2-3
V: TRBV14
CDR3: CASSQDWGLAGTDTQYF
DNA: TGTGCCAGCAGCCAAGATTGGGGACTAGCGGGCACAGATACGCAGTATTTT

D: .
size: .
J: TRBJ1-1
V: TRBV11-2
CDR3: CASRRGGGANTEAFF
DNA: TGTGCCAGCAGGCGGGGCGGGGGCGCTAACACTGAAGCTTTCTTT

D: .
size: once
J: TRBJ2-7
V: TRBV15
CDR3: CATSSGVYEQYF
DNA: TGTGCCACCAGCAGCGGTGTCTACGAGCAGTACTTC

D: TRBD2
size: .
J: TRBJ2-1
V: TRBV9
CDR3: CASTSTLAGVLGGFGNEQFF
DNA: TGTGCCAGCACCTCAACGCTAGCGGGAGTTTTGGGGGGGTTTGGCAATGAGCAGTTCTTC

D: TRBD1
size: .
J: TRBJ1-3
V: TRBV6-5
CDR3: CASSSGQHSGNTIYF
DNA: TGTGCCAGCAGTTCGGGACAGCATTCTGGAAACACCATATATTTT

D: .
size: few
J: TRBJ1-2
V: TRBV4-3
CDR3: CASSQAAGTTNFYGYTF
DNA: TGCGCCAGCAGCCAAGCTGCCGGGACAACTAATTTCTATGGCTACACCTTC

D: .
size: .
J: TRBJ2-3
V: TRBV7-2
CDR3: CASSSAGADTQYF
DNA: TGTGCCAGCAGCTCCGCGGGTGCAGATACGCAGTATTTT

D: .
size: .
J: TRBJ2-7
V: TRBV6-6
CDR3: CASSPWRDRSGEQYF
DNA: TGTGCCAGCAGTCCCTGGAGGGACAGATCGGGTGAGCAGTACTTC

D: TRBD2
size: .
J: TRBJ2-5
V: TRBV4-3
CDR3: CASSQGWSSGGQETQYF
DNA: TGCGCCAGCAGCCAAGGTTGGTCTAGCGGGGGACAAGAGACCCAGTACTTC

D: TRBD2
size: .
J: TRBJ2-3
V: TRBV7-2
CDR3: CASSRGGKSTDTQYF
DNA: TGTGCCAGCAGCCGGGGGGGTAAAAGCACAGATACGCAGTATTTT

D: .
size: .
J: TRBJ2-3
V: TRBV6-6
CDR3: CASSPPRRTAKDTQYF
DNA: TGTGCCAGCAGTCCCCCTCGGCGGACAGCGAAAGATACGCAGTATTTT

D: .
size: few
J: TRBJ2-3
V: TRBV11-3
CDR3: CASSGMRQPNTQYF
DNA: TGTGCCAGCAGCGGGATGCGACAGCCGAATACGCAGTATTTT

D: .
size: .
J: TRBJ2-5
V: TRBV18
CDR3: CASSPTVQETQYF
DNA: TGTGCCAGCTCACCGACAGTACAAGAGACCCAGTACTTC

D: TRBD1
size: once
J: TRBJ1-4
V: TRBV6-5
CDR3: CASRPTGASNEKLFF
DNA: TGTGCCAGCAGGCCTACAGGGGCCTCTAATGAAAAACTGTTTTTT

D: .
size: .
J: TRBJ2-7
V: TRBV6-5
CDR3: CASKEGGGIYEQYF
DNA: TGTGCCAGCAAAGAGGGAGGGGGTATCTACGAGCAGTACTTC

D: .
size: once
J: TRBJ1-1
V: TRBV4-3
CDR3: CASSHGRVDEAFF
DNA: TGCGCCAGCAGCCACGGCCGGGTGGATGAAGCTTTCTTT

D: .
size: .
J: TRBJ1-4
V: TRBV4-3
CDR3: CASSQGFTSRRGITNEKLFF
DNA: TGCGCCAGCAGCCAAGGGTTTACCTCCCGGAGGGGTATAACTAATGAAAAACTGTTTTTT

D: TRBD1
size: .
J: TRBJ1-1
V: TRBV30
CDR3: CAWSLQGTEAFF
DNA: TGTGCCTGGAGTTTACAGGGGACTGAAGCTTTCTTT

D: .
size: .
J: TRBJ2-3
V: TRBV27
CDR3: CASRGASTDTQYF
DNA: TGTGCCAGCAGGGGGGCTAGCACAGATACGCAGTATTTT

D: TRBD1
size: .
J: TRBJ1-2
V: TRBV5-4
CDR3: CASSLTGGGMYGYTF
DNA: TGTGCCAGCAGTTTGACAGGGGGCGGGATGTATGGCTACACCTTC

D: .
size: .
J: TRBJ1-1
V: TRBV30
CDR3: CAWSVLGPTEAFF
DNA: TGTGCCTGGAGTGTATTGGGCCCCACTGAAGCTTTCTTT

D: TRBD1
size: .
J: TRBJ2-1
V: TRBV4-3
CDR3: CASSWRSGTGADGEQFF
DNA: TGCGCCAGCAGTTGGAGGAGCGGGACAGGGGCTGACGGTGAGCAGTTCTTC

D: .
size: .
J: TRBJ1-6
V: TRBV5-1
CDR3: CASSLEARQGSSPLHF
DNA: TGCGCCAGCAGCTTGGAAGCTCGTCAGGGGAGTTCACCCCTCCACTTT

D: .
size: .
J: TRBJ2-7
V: TRBV2
CDR3: CASSASVSSYEQYF
DNA: TGTGCCAGCAGTGCCAGCGTGAGCTCCTACGAGCAGTACTTC

D: .
size: .
J: TRBJ1-1
V: TRBV28
CDR3: CASSLPQHGGSTEAFF
DNA: TGTGCCAGCAGTTTACCCCAGCATGGGGGGTCCACTGAAGCTTTCTTT

D: .
size: once
J: TRBJ1-1
V: TRBV9
CDR3: CASSRKGGATNTEAFF
DNA: TGTGCCAGCTCCAGGAAGGGGGGGGCCACGAACACTGAAGCTTTCTTT

D: .
size: .
J: TRBJ2-1
V: TRBV4-3
CDR3: CASSQDSREGSPYNEQFF
DNA: TGCGCCAGCAGCCAAGATTCGCGGGAAGGGAGTCCCTACAATGAGCAGTTCTTC

D: .
size: .
J: TRBJ1-1
V: TRBV7-2
CDR3: CASSFNRQTEAFF
DNA: TGTGCCAGCAGCTTTAACAGACAAACTGAAGCTTTCTTT

D: .
size: .
J: TRBJ1-1
V: TRBV19
CDR3: CASSMSFGNTEAFF
DNA: TGTGCCAGTAGTATGTCCTTCGGGAACACTGAAGCTTTCTTT

D: TRBD1
size: .
J: TRBJ1-5
V: TRBV6-5
CDR3: CASSYDRGSNQPQHF
DNA: TGTGCCAGCAGTTATGACAGGGGTAGCAATCAGCCCCAGCATTTT

D: TRBD1
size: .
J: TRBJ2-2
V: TRBV7-2
CDR3: CAIRRDRGIGELFF
DNA: TGTGCCATCCGCCGGGACAGGGGGATCGGGGAGCTGTTTTTT

D: TRBD1
size: .
J: TRBJ1-2
V: TRBV7-2
CDR3: CASSRDPGGGYGYTF
DNA: TGTGCCAGCAGCCGGGACCCAGGGGGAGGCTATGGCTACACCTTC

D: .
size: .
J: TRBJ2-1
V: TRBV9
CDR3: CASSPSMSSYNEQFF
DNA: TGTGCCAGCAGCCCGAGTATGAGCTCCTACAATGAGCAGTTCTTC

D: .
size: .
J: TRBJ2-1
V: TRBV7-2
CDR3: CASSLDIVSRIDNEQFF
DNA: TGTGCCAGCAGCTTAGATATAGTTTCGAGAATTGACAATGAGCAGTTCTTC